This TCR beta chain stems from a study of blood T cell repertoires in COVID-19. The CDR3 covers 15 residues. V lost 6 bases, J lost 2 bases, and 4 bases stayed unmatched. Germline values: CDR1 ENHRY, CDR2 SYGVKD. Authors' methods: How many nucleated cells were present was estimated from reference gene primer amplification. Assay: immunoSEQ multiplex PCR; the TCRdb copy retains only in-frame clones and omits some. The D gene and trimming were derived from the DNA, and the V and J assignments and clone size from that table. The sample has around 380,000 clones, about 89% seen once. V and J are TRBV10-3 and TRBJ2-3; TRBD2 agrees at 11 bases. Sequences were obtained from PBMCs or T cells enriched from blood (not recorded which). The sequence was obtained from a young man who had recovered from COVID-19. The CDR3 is CAISPSGGNTDTQYF. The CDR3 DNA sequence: TGTGCCATCAGCCCTAGCGGGGGGAACACAGATACGCAGTATTTT.